This T cell receptor beta chain was documented in a study of control samples from healthy donors and cancer patients. Method: immunoSEQ multiplex PCR; TCRdb's copy keeps in-frame clones and lacks some. The data contain about 82,000 clones, about 93% of them singletons. This clone was seen only once. Its ends do not fully match the called genes, so a read error is possible. The origin of this receptor is a woman aged 18-29 years in good health. The sequenced sample was blood.

The CDR3 DNA reads as TGTGCCAGCTCACCCACAGGGTGGAGAGGCTATGGCCACACCTTC. Translated, it gives CASSPTGWRGYGHTF. The chain is built from TRBV18 and TRBJ1-2; D is possibly TRBD1 (6 bases). The CDR3 length is 15 residues. Germline V lookup: CDR1 KGHSH, CDR2 LQKENI.